This T cell receptor (beta chain) was retrieved from a study of blood T cell repertoires in COVID-19. Study-wide background: COVID-19 samples from acute and convalescent phases originated in the United States, Italy and Spain. T cells, B-cell-depleted T cells, or PBMCs provided the cDNA or gDNA that served as material.

As handled by the study authors: Counts of nucleated cells, estimated from reference gene primer amplification, were obtained. Here immunoSEQ multiplex PCR was the method, and the copy in TCRdb shows in-frame clones only, minus some. That table is the source of V, J and clone size, and D and trimming were worked out from the DNA. The sample shows approximately 120,000 clones, about four fifths of them seen only once. The CDR3 sequence is 11 residues long. V lost 0 bases and J 7 bases, leaving 5 bases between the germline ends. CDR1 and CDR2 from the germline V gene are GTSNPN and SVGIG (reference sequence).

Sequencing was done on a sample of peripheral blood. This receptor was obtained from a man at least 80 years old with active or convalescent COVID-19. V gene TRBV30 combines with J gene TRBJ2-3; D gene ambiguous. The CDR3: CAWSVAYTQYF. The CDR3 bases are TGTGCCTGGAGTGTGGCCTATACGCAGTATTTT.